The 4 T cell receptor beta chains given below trace back to one sample, sequenced in a study of Ad26.COV2.S vaccination and SARS-CoV-2 variants. As to treatment: around 19 received Ad26.COV2.S at low or high dose, single or two shots; roughly 5 received placebo; per-sample allocation not given. The samples were gathered on day 63 after the first injection of vaccine or placebo. Repertoires were generated with immunoSEQ multiplex PCR, while TCRdb's copy carries only in-frame clones and drops some. In the table there are hundreds of thousands of clones, roughly nine tenths of which are singletons. The material was peripheral blood, obtained in a trial of Ad26.COV2.S vaccine versus placebo. The receptors shown here come from a person aged 18-65 years who received the Ad26.COV2.S COVID-19 vaccine or a placebo.

V gene TRBV7-9 combines with J gene TRBJ1-3; 8 bases are shared with TRBD1. The ends lost 4 bases at V and 3 bases at J; junction bases unmatched: 2. CDR1 SEHNR and CDR2 FQNEAQ come from the germline V gene (reference sequence). CDR3 length equals 14 residues. CDR3 DNA sequence: TGTGCCAGCAGCTCCGACAGGGGTGGAAACACCATATATTTT. Amino acid sequence: CASSSDRGGNTIYF.

CDR3 in DNA: TGTGCCAGCAGGGAACAGCGATATGACACAGATACGCAGTATTTT. This codes for CASREQRYDTDTQYF. The rearrangement uses TRBV25-1 and TRBJ2-3; no reliable D call. V lost 6 bases and J 2 bases, leaving 15 bases between the germline ends. The germline gives CDR1 MGHDK, CDR2 SYGVNS. The CDR3 consists of 15 residues.

The chain employs TRBV12-5 and TRBJ2-1; weak D call: TRBD1 (6 bases). The CDR3 extends over 12 amino acids. Trimming shortened V by 5 bases and J by 12 bases, and 14 bases separated the two germline ends. The germline CDR1 and CDR2 sequences are LGHNT and FRNRAP. The CDR3 nucleotides read TGTGCTAGTGGTCTTCGGGACACCATGCAGTTCTTC. Its protein is CASGLRDTMQFF.

The chain links TRBV19 to TRBJ1-5; a possible D gene is TRBD1 (6 bases). CDR3 size: 15 residues. Germline loops: CDR1 LNHDA, CDR2 SQIVND (reference sequence). Between the trimmed V and J ends, which lost 5 bases and 0 bases, there was a span of 11 bases. The CDR3 coding sequence is TGTGCCAGTAGTCTTTTGACAGGTAGCAATCAGCCCCAGCATTTT. It codes for CASSLLTGSNQPQHF.